One and the same sample provided the 2 T cell receptor beta chains below, sequenced in a study of read filtering for tumor transcriptome and immune sequencing. This library used roughly 400 ng RNA and molecular barcoded adaptors spanning alpha/delta and beta/gamma chains. TCRdb independently ran MiXCR on the reads; one entry per CDR3 protein. This table has around 130,000 distinct CDR3 sequences, roughly an eighth appearing once. Material for sequencing was a population of CD138-negative cells sorted from bone marrow. All receptors come from a donor aged 40 or over with multiple myeloma.

This clonotype was detected ten times or more. The V and J genes are TRBV4-3 and TRBJ2-2; a weak D match, TRBD1 (6 bases). The germline V gene has CDR1 LGHNA and CDR2 YSLEER. V shed 4 bases and J shed 6 bases, with 12 bases lying between them. CDR3 length equals 14 residues. DNA of the CDR3: TGCGCCAGCAGCCTCGGACAGATCGCCGGGGAGCTGTTTTTT. Translating gives CASSLGQIAGELFF.

This clonotype has at least ten counts. The CDR3 nucleotides read TGTGCCAGCAGTTTAGGACGGGGGATCCCCTACAATGAGCAGTTCTTC. The encoded protein is CASSLGRGIPYNEQFF. This chain links TRBV12-3 or TRBV12-4 with TRBJ2-1, with D possibly matching TRBD2 (6 bases). This CDR3 is 16 amino acids long. The V end lost 1 base, the J end lost 2 bases, and 12 bases lay between the germline ends.